The T cell receptor beta chain under discussion was sequenced for a study of beta chain features in type 1 diabetes. The single heparinised draw taken from each donor contained roughly 100 mL of blood on average. Isolation of CD4+ naive, central memory, regulatory and stem cell-like memory cells was achieved by sorting via CD45RO/CCR7/CD25/CD127/CD95/CD27. Reverse transcribing all isolated RNA meant expressed TCRB transcripts were sequenced. Method: immunoSEQ multiplex PCR; TCRdb's copy keeps in-frame clones and lacks some. There are roughly 290,000 clones in the sample; 15% occur only once, and roughly 0.015% lies in the top ten. Germline V gene sequence: CDR1 SGHRS, CDR2 YFSETQ. The trim removed 0 bases at V and 6 bases at J, leaving 3 bases unmatched. CDR3 length equals 16 residues. Concerning this clone: Its antigen is undetermined.

Overall study results and limits: In comparison with healthy donors, patients had naive, central memory and Treg TCRB repertoires that appeared more similar. Shorter TCRB CDR3s, moderately but significantly so, were found in Type 1 diabetes patients in all four CD4+ subsets. PCR, the amplification step, might favor shorter templates, equally in patients and controls.

The sequencing input was naive CD4+ T cells from blood. This chain links TRBV5-1 with TRBJ2-1, with 13 bases aligning to TRBD2. This TCR was recovered from a man aged 18 to 35 with type 1 diabetes. For the CDR3, the DNA is TGCGCCAGCAGCTTGGAGCGACTAGCGGGGGGCAATGAGCAGTTCTTC. Its translation: CASSLERLAGGNEQFF. Filled out from reference TRBV5-1 and TRBJ2-1, the complete variable domain reads KAGVTQTPRYLIKTRGQQVTLSCSPISGHRSVSWYQQTPGQGLQFLFEYFSETQRNKGNFPGRFSGRQFSNSRSEMNVSTLELGDSALYLCASSLERLAGGNEQFFGPGTRLTVL.